This T cell receptor (beta chain) was documented in a study of CDR3 diversity in severe acne. V lost 6 bases, J lost 5 bases, and 17 bases lay in between. This CDR3 comprises 16 residues. Germline assignment: CDR1 SGHTA and CDR2 FQGNSA. TCRdb re-called the PCR reads through MiXCR, storing one row per CDR3 protein. The data show about 97,000 distinct CDR3 sequences, roughly half seen once. J is TRBJ1-6 and V is TRBV7-2, with D possibly TRBD1 on 6 matching bases. Input material: blood. This sequence originates from a male donor with acne. CDR3 residues: CASRLGGGQNNSPLHF. Here the CDR3 DNA reads TGTGCCAGCAGGCTAGGAGGAGGACAGAATAATTCACCCCTCCACTTT.